Each of the 17 T cell receptor beta chains below was sequenced from the same sample in a study of graft-versus-host responses after intestinal transplantation. Produced via immunoSEQ multiplex PCR; TCRdb's table is partial and in-frame only. The sample includes tens of thousands of clones, 80% to 95% of them seen just once. Source: PBMCs, taken approximately 250 days after intestinal transplant. The receptors shown here come from a human patient who received an intestinal transplant, so some T cells may come from the graft donor.

The chain links TRBV6-5 to TRBJ2-7, with a weak D call TRBD1 (6 bases). Germline CDR1 is MNHEY and CDR2 is SVGAGI. The CDR3 loop spans 14 amino acids. V gave up 4 bases and J gave up 1 base, with 11 bases separating them. The CDR3 DNA is TGTGCCAGCAGTTCTCCGACAGGTTCCTACGAGCAGTACTTC. Translating gives CASSSPTGSYEQYF.

The chain uses TRBV27 and TRBJ2-7; 7 bases agree with TRBD1. Germline-derived CDR1 and CDR2 are MNHEY and SMNVEV (reference sequence). CDR3 size: 14 residues. J lost 1 base, V lost 4 bases, and 4 bases had no gene match. CDR3 protein: CASSSGTASYEQYF. CDR3 nucleotides: TGTGCCAGCAGTTCCGGGACAGCTTCCTACGAGCAGTACTTC.

The V and J genes are TRBV5-1 and TRBJ1-5; D is ambiguous. The germline V gene encodes CDR1 SGHRS and CDR2 YFSETQ. The CDR3 has 15 residues. V was cut by 0 bases and J by 7 bases, with 14 bases left in between. CDR3: CASSLAGNPGQPQHF. In DNA, the CDR3 is TGCGCCAGCAGCTTGGCTGGGAACCCAGGACAGCCCCAGCATTTT.

The rearrangement joins TRBV5-4 to TRBJ2-7; D is possibly TRBD2 (5 bases). Trimming took off 4 bases at V and 3 bases at J, with 11 bases between the two ends. The CDR3 length is 13 residues. The germline gives CDR1 SGHNT, CDR2 YYREEE (reference sequence). The CDR3 here is CASSTRRGYEQYF. Here the CDR3 DNA reads TGTGCCAGCAGCACCAGACGGGGCTACGAGCAGTACTTC.

The rearrangement links TRBV7-9 to TRBJ2-7; D is possibly TRBD1 (6 bases). Looked up from germline, CDR1 is SEHNR and CDR2 is FQNEAQ (reference sequence). The CDR3 contains 14 residues. The V end lost 1 base, the J end lost 7 bases, and 14 bases lay between the germline ends. The CDR3 protein is CASSLVGPGAEQYF. CDR3 sequence (DNA): TGTGCCAGCAGCTTAGTGGGCCCAGGGGCTGAGCAGTACTTC. Together with reference TRBV7-9 and TRBJ2-7, the CDR3 gives the full variable domain: DTGVSQNPRHKITKRGQNVTFRCDPISEHNRLYWYRQTLGQGPEFLTYFQNEAQLEKSRLLSDRFSAERPKGSFSTLEIQRTEQGDSAMYLCASSLVGPGAEQYFGPGTRLTVT.

This rearrangement joins TRBV30 to TRBJ1-3; D is unclear. Germline values: CDR1 GTSNPN, CDR2 SVGIG (reference sequence). This CDR3 comprises 13 residues. V was shortened by 5 bases and J by 2 bases, with 10 bases between the two germline ends. CDR3 nucleotide sequence: TGTGCCTGGGGTGAGGTTCCTGGAAACACCATATATTTT. Translated, it gives CAWGEVPGNTIYF.

The genes are TRBV25-1 and TRBJ1-1; D ambiguous. This CDR3 has 14 amino acids. V lost 1 base and J 1 base, leaving 7 bases between the germline ends. CDR1 is MGHDK and CDR2 is SYGVNS in the germline V gene. In nucleotides, the CDR3 is TGTGCCAGCAGTGAATTGGGTCCGAACACTGAAGCTTTCTTT. This codes for CASSELGPNTEAFF. The variable domain in full, with the rest retrieved from reference TRBV25-1 and TRBJ1-1, is EADIYQTPRYLVIGTGKKITLECSQTMGHDKMYWYQQDPGMELHLIHYSYGVNSTEKGDLSSESTVSRIRTEHFPLTLESARPSHTSQYLCASSELGPNTEAFFGQGTRLTVV.

This clone showed up just once. This chain uses TRBV4-2 with TRBJ2-7; the match to TRBD1 covers 10 bases. Germline CDR1 LGHNA, CDR2 YNFKEQ. V gave up 4 bases and J gave up 1 base; unmatched junction bases: 4. The CDR3 totals 15 residues. The CDR3 region is CASSPGTGESYEQYF. CDR3 DNA sequence: TGTGCCAGCAGCCCCGGGACAGGGGAGTCCTACGAGCAGTACTTC.

This clone has only one observation. V and J are TRBV9 and TRBJ2-7, with D perhaps TRBD1 (5 bases). CDR1 SGDLS and CDR2 YYNGEE come from the germline V gene. With 0 bases removed from V and 5 bases from J, the gap between germline ends came to 9 bases. The CDR3 is 13 amino acids. The CDR3 spells CASSVEGWDEQYF. The CDR3, as DNA: TGTGCCAGCAGCGTAGAGGGGTGGGACGAGCAGTACTTC. The full variable domain, completed using reference TRBV9 and TRBJ2-7, is DSGVTQTPKHLITATGQRVTLRCSPRSGDLSVYWYQQSLDQGLQFLIQYYNGEERAKGNILERFSAQQFPDLHSELNLSSLELGDSALYFCASSVEGWDEQYFGPGTRLTVT.

This clone was picked up one time. The V and J genes are TRBV25-1 and TRBJ2-3, with TRBD1 matching over 7 bases. CDR1 and CDR2 (germline): MGHDK, SYGVNS. This CDR3 comprises 14 residues. With V trimmed by 6 bases and J by 6 bases, 9 bases remained unmatched. The CDR3 DNA sequence: TGTGCCAGCAGCCTAACAGGGGTCTTCGATACGCAGTATTTT. It yields the protein CASSLTGVFDTQYF.

The V gene is TRBV7-8, the J gene TRBJ2-5; maybe TRBD2 (7 bases). Germline loops: CDR1 SGHVS, CDR2 FQNEAQ. With 8 bases removed from V and 5 bases from J, the gap between germline ends came to 18 bases. This CDR3 contains 14 residues. The CDR3 here is CASLVTGGAETQYF. The CDR3 DNA reads TGTGCCAGCCTCGTCACGGGGGGCGCGGAGACCCAGTACTTC.

The chain employs TRBV5-6 and TRBJ1-1; D remains unclear. With 1 base removed from V and 13 bases from J, the gap between germline ends came to 14 bases. CDR3 length: 12 residues. The V gene's germline CDR1 is SGHDT and CDR2 YYEEEE. The CDR3 DNA sequence: TGTGCCAGCAGCTTGAGGAGGGAGAAGGTTTTCTTT. Translating gives CASSLRREKVFF.

The chain joins TRBV11-2 to TRBJ2-3, with no clear D. In germline, CDR1 is SGHAT, CDR2 FQNNGV. Trimming removed 3 bases at V and 10 bases at J, with 11 bases between. The CDR3 sequence is 12 residues long. The CDR3 region is CASSFSSESQYF. As DNA, the CDR3 is TGTGCCAGCAGCTTTTCAAGTGAGTCGCAGTATTTT.

This rearrangement joins TRBV6-5 to TRBJ2-7, with D unclear. This CDR3 contains 16 residues. The V end lost 0 bases, the J end lost 3 bases, and 15 bases lay between the germline ends. Germline CDR1 reads MNHEY; CDR2 reads SVGAGI. This CDR3 is CASSYSTHTRLYEQYF. In DNA form, the CDR3 reads TGTGCCAGCAGTTACTCTACCCATACAAGGCTCTACGAGCAGTACTTC.

CDR3 sequence: CASSLSGELFF. CDR3 sequence (DNA): TGTGCCAGCAGCTTGTCCGGGGAGCTGTTTTTT. The chain combines TRBV7-9 with TRBJ2-2; D not certain. V lost 3 bases and J 6 bases, leaving 2 bases between the germline ends. This CDR3 comprises 11 residues. From germline, CDR1 is SEHNR and CDR2 FQNEAQ (reference sequence).

V usage is TRBV28 and J usage is TRBJ1-2; the D is unclear. V gave up 4 bases and J gave up 3 bases, with 6 bases separating them. Germline V CDR1 and CDR2: MDHEN, SYDVKM. This CDR3 has 12 residues. The CDR3 DNA reads TGTGCCAGCAGTTCTTCTGACTATGGCTACACCTTC. As protein: CASSSSDYGYTF.

In its sample, this clone was seen once. The chain employs TRBV18 and TRBJ2-7; 11 bases match TRBD2. The CDR3 has 15 residues. V was pared by 3 bases and J by 7 bases, with 8 bases of the junction left unmatched. Germline V gene data show CDR1 as KGHSH and CDR2 as LQKENI. The CDR3 loop reads CASSPGTSGLGEQYF. In nucleotides, the CDR3 is TGTGCCAGCTCACCCGGGACTAGCGGCCTTGGGGAGCAGTACTTC.